The rows below give T cell receptor beta chains drawn from one sample of a study of identifying expanded T cells in peripheral blood. Repertoires were generated with immunoSEQ multiplex PCR, while TCRdb's copy carries only in-frame clones and drops some. The sample yields tens of thousands of clones, roughly 81% seen once. The specimen sequenced was blood. The receptors derive from a person between 18 and 69 years old in good health. Each CDR3 is given with its conserved first and last residue. The order of the fields is CDR3 DNA, CDR3 protein, J gene, clone size, V gene, D gene. The D gene is left open where the match is weak. Size tells how often a clone was seen (once, few, many) or the class of an expanded clone, and some rows leave it out.

DNA: TGTGCCTGGAGTCGGCAGCAGAACACTGAAGCTTTCTTT
CDR3: CAWSRQQNTEAFF
J: TRBJ1-1
size: NA
V: TRBV30
D: NA

DNA: TGTGCCAGCAGCCTCGGGTACGAGCAGTACTTC
CDR3: CASSLGYEQYF
J: TRBJ2-7
size: NA
V: TRBV9
D: NA

DNA: TGTGCCTGGAGAGGGTATAGCAATCAGCCCCAGCATTTT
CDR3: CAWRGYSNQPQHF
J: TRBJ1-5
size: few
V: TRBV30
D: NA

DNA: TGTGCCAGTACTAACAGGGTAGGAGGGACAGATACGCAGTATTTT
CDR3: CASTNRVGGTDTQYF
J: TRBJ2-3
size: NA
V: TRBV19
D: NA

DNA: TGTGCCAGCAGTTACGGACGGAACTATGGCTACACCTTC
CDR3: CASSYGRNYGYTF
J: TRBJ1-2
size: few
V: TRBV2
D: NA

DNA: TGTGCCATCAGTGAGTACTGGACAGGGTTTTTGGCTTTCTTT
CDR3: CAISEYWTGFLAFF
J: TRBJ1-1
size: NA
V: TRBV10-3
D: TRBD1

DNA: TGCGCCAGCAGCCGCACAGGGGTCCCCGTCGGCACTGAAGCTTTCTTT
CDR3: CASSRTGVPVGTEAFF
J: TRBJ1-1
size: NA
V: TRBV5-1
D: TRBD1

DNA: TGTGCCAGCAGCTTATCCATGAACACTGAAGCTTTCTTT
CDR3: CASSLSMNTEAFF
J: TRBJ1-1
size: NA
V: TRBV7-2
D: NA

DNA: TGTGCCAGCAGCCAAGAGGGATCCGGGGGGACTGAAGCTTTCTTT
CDR3: CASSQEGSGGTEAFF
J: TRBJ1-1
size: NA
V: TRBV4-2
D: NA

DNA: TGTGCCAGCAGCCCCTACGGCAAAAACATTCAGTACTTC
CDR3: CASSPYGKNIQYF
J: TRBJ2-4
size: NA
V: TRBV11-3
D: NA

DNA: TGTGCCAGCAGCTCCGTCGCAAGATCGAATTCACCCCTCCACTTT
CDR3: CASSSVARSNSPLHF
J: TRBJ1-6
size: NA
V: TRBV7-8
D: NA

DNA: TGTGCCAGCAGTTTTCATCCCCAAATGAGCTCCTACAATGAGCAGTTCTTC
CDR3: CASSFHPQMSSYNEQFF
J: TRBJ2-1
size: NA
V: TRBV27
D: NA

DNA: TGTGCCAGCTCACCGTCCGGGGGGGTAGAGACCCAGTACTTC
CDR3: CASSPSGGVETQYF
J: TRBJ2-5
size: NA
V: TRBV18
D: TRBD2

DNA: TGTGCCAGCAGTCTCTTGAGTGTTCGGGTCGATGGCTACACCTTC
CDR3: CASSLLSVRVDGYTF
J: TRBJ1-2
size: few
V: TRBV28
D: NA

DNA: TGTGCCAGCAGGGTTGGGGCCATTAATGAAAAACTGTTTTTT
CDR3: CASRVGAINEKLFF
J: TRBJ1-4
size: many
V: TRBV6-1
D: NA

DNA: TGTGCCAGCAGCGCGGGACGAACCGGTCAGCCCCAGCATTTT
CDR3: CASSAGRTGQPQHF
J: TRBJ1-5
size: NA
V: TRBV9
D: NA

DNA: TGTGCCAGCAGTTACTCTTCACAGATCTATGGCTACACCTTC
CDR3: CASSYSSQIYGYTF
J: TRBJ1-2
size: NA
V: TRBV6-5
D: NA

DNA: TGTGCCAGCAGCTTGGAAAACTATGGCTACACCTTC
CDR3: CASSLENYGYTF
J: TRBJ1-2
size: NA
V: TRBV5-6
D: NA

DNA: TGCGCCAGCAGCTTGGCCCCGACAGAGCCCACCGGGGAGCTGTTTTTT
CDR3: CASSLAPTEPTGELFF
J: TRBJ2-2
size: NA
V: TRBV5-1
D: NA

DNA: TGTGCCAGCAGCTTATATAGGGTGACAGGGTTCGGCACTGAAGCTTTCTTT
CDR3: CASSLYRVTGFGTEAFF
J: TRBJ1-1
size: NA
V: TRBV7-8
D: TRBD1

DNA: TGTGCCAGCAGCCGCACGGGGGATGAGCAGTTCTTC
CDR3: CASSRTGDEQFF
J: TRBJ2-1
size: NA
V: TRBV7-8
D: NA

DNA: TGTGCCAGTAGTAGCCCGAGAGGATCGAGCGAGCCCCAGCATTTT
CDR3: CASSSPRGSSEPQHF
J: TRBJ1-5
size: NA
V: TRBV19
D: NA

DNA: TGCGCCAGCAGCCAAGAAACGATCCCAGGGCATGGCTACACCTTC
CDR3: CASSQETIPGHGYTF
J: TRBJ1-2
size: NA
V: TRBV4-1
D: NA